Described below is a single T cell receptor (beta chain) sequence and its context. The germline V gene has CDR1 LNHDA and CDR2 SQIVND (reference sequence). CDR3 size: 14 residues. Trimming took off 3 bases at V and 2 bases at J, with 7 bases between the two ends. This sample was included in a study of brain T cells in children with intractable seizures. Sequencing was limited to surgery cases with top T cell transcript signatures in brain tissue. Produced via immunoSEQ multiplex PCR; TCRdb's table is partial and in-frame only. Of some 64,000 clones listed, 95% to 97% are singletons. This specimen consisted of peripheral blood, obtained at surgery. The clonotype comes from a boy under three years old with focal cortical dysplasia and intractable seizures. V is TRBV19 and J is TRBJ2-2; no clear D. The CDR3 region is CASSISLNTGELFF. The DNA of the CDR3 is TGTGCCAGTAGTATCTCTCTTAACACCGGGGAGCTGTTTTTT.